Listed below are T cell receptor beta chains from one sample, sequenced in a study of blood T cells in healthy people across ages. Each CDR3 protein gets one entry after TCRdb re-called the 5' RACE reads with MiXCR. The sample records over 1.5 million distinct CDR3 sequences, 49% being singletons. The sample consisted of blood. The receptors come from a woman aged 40 to 50 in good health. Both conserved end residues are part of each CDR3. The order of the fields is J gene, D gene, V gene, clone size, CDR3 DNA, CDR3 protein. The D gene is left open where the match is weak. Clone size, where shown, is once, few, many, or a class for clones that have expanded.

j_call: TRBJ2-1; d_call: -; v_call: TRBV11-2; clone_size: -; cdr3_nt: TGTGCCAGCAGCTTAGGCATCCTAATGAATGAGCAGTTCTTC; cdr3_aa: CASSLGILMNEQFF
j_call: TRBJ2-1; d_call: TRBD1; v_call: TRBV9; clone_size: -; cdr3_nt: TGTGCCAGCAGCGTAGTATCGGGACAGGGGGCTGTTGAGCAGTTCTTC; cdr3_aa: CASSVVSGQGAVEQFF
j_call: TRBJ1-5; d_call: -; v_call: TRBV28; clone_size: -; cdr3_nt: TGTGCCAGCAGTTATCAAAATCCTCAGCCCCAGCATTTT; cdr3_aa: CASSYQNPQPQHF
j_call: TRBJ2-3; d_call: -; v_call: TRBV4-1; clone_size: -; cdr3_nt: TGCGCCAGCAGCCAAGTCGATTTCACAGATACGCAGTATTTT; cdr3_aa: CASSQVDFTDTQYF
j_call: TRBJ2-1; d_call: TRBD2; v_call: TRBV6-5; clone_size: -; cdr3_nt: TGTGCCAGCAGTTCCCACGGGCTAGCGGGGGGAACCTCCTACAATGAGCAGTTCTTC; cdr3_aa: CASSSHGLAGGTSYNEQFF
j_call: TRBJ2-3; d_call: -; v_call: TRBV10-3; clone_size: -; cdr3_nt: TGTGCCATCAGGCCGACTAGCCAGGGGCTGCAGTATTTT; cdr3_aa: CAIRPTSQGLQYF
j_call: TRBJ1-5; d_call: -; v_call: TRBV6-2/TRBV6-3; clone_size: -; cdr3_nt: TGTGCCAGCAGTTACCGGGCAACTAGCAATCAGCCCCAGCATTTT; cdr3_aa: CASSYRATSNQPQHF
j_call: TRBJ2-5; d_call: -; v_call: TRBV11-2; clone_size: few; cdr3_nt: TGTGCCAGCAGCTTAGATATTCGGGTCTCGGAGACCCAGTACTTC; cdr3_aa: CASSLDIRVSETQYF
j_call: TRBJ2-7; d_call: -; v_call: TRBV5-6; clone_size: many; cdr3_nt: TGTGCCAGCAGCTCCGGGACACGTTACGAGCAGTACTTC; cdr3_aa: CASSSGTRYEQYF
j_call: TRBJ2-3; d_call: TRBD2; v_call: TRBV5-1; clone_size: -; cdr3_nt: TGCGCCAGCAGCTTAGCGGGGGGGCCTAAAGATACGCAGTATTTT; cdr3_aa: CASSLAGGPKDTQYF
j_call: TRBJ2-7; d_call: TRBD2; v_call: TRBV2; clone_size: -; cdr3_nt: TGTGCCAGCAGTGAACTAGCGGGGGGCGATGAGCAGTACTTC; cdr3_aa: CASSELAGGDEQYF
j_call: TRBJ2-4; d_call: TRBD1; v_call: TRBV7-9; clone_size: -; cdr3_nt: TGTGCCAGCAGCCCGAGGGGACAGGTCATAGCCAAAAACATTCAGTACTTC; cdr3_aa: CASSPRGQVIAKNIQYF
j_call: TRBJ2-7; d_call: TRBD1; v_call: TRBV20-1; clone_size: -; cdr3_nt: TGCAGCACGGGACAGCCCTCCTACGAGCAGTACTTC; cdr3_aa: CSTGQPSYEQYF
j_call: TRBJ2-1; d_call: -; v_call: TRBV4-3; clone_size: few; cdr3_nt: TGCGCCAGCAGCCAAAGTGACAGCTCCTACAATGAGCAGTTCTTC; cdr3_aa: CASSQSDSSYNEQFF
j_call: TRBJ1-5; d_call: TRBD1; v_call: TRBV4-3; clone_size: -; cdr3_nt: TGCGCCAGCAGCCAAGAAATAGGACAGGGTAGCAATCAGCCCCAGCATTTT; cdr3_aa: CASSQEIGQGSNQPQHF
j_call: TRBJ2-6; d_call: -; v_call: TRBV29-1; clone_size: -; cdr3_nt: TGCAGCGTGTCCCGTGGGGCCGGGGCCAACGTCCTGACTTTC; cdr3_aa: CSVSRGAGANVLTF
j_call: TRBJ2-7; d_call: TRBD2; v_call: TRBV4-3; clone_size: -; cdr3_nt: TGCGCCAGCAGCCAGGCACTAGCGGGCGACTACGAGCAGTACTTC; cdr3_aa: CASSQALAGDYEQYF
j_call: TRBJ2-1; d_call: -; v_call: TRBV4-3; clone_size: few; cdr3_nt: TGCGCCAGCAGCCAACGGACAGCCCGCTCCTACAATGAGCAGTTCTTC; cdr3_aa: CASSQRTARSYNEQFF
j_call: TRBJ1-6; d_call: TRBD1; v_call: TRBV6-2/TRBV6-3; clone_size: -; cdr3_nt: TGTGCCAGCATCACGGACAGGAATTCACCCCTCCACTTT; cdr3_aa: CASITDRNSPLHF
j_call: TRBJ2-1; d_call: -; v_call: TRBV15; clone_size: -; cdr3_nt: TGTGCCACCAGCAGAGAGGGTGCGAGGGTTAGTGAGCAGTTCTTC; cdr3_aa: CATSREGARVSEQFF
j_call: TRBJ2-1; d_call: TRBD2; v_call: TRBV27; clone_size: -; cdr3_nt: TGTGCCAGCAGAGCGGGGGGGCTGGACAATGAGCAGTTCTTC; cdr3_aa: CASRAGGLDNEQFF
j_call: TRBJ2-1; d_call: TRBD1; v_call: TRBV9; clone_size: -; cdr3_nt: TGTGCCAGCAGCGGGGGGGACAGGGTAACGAATGAGCAGTTCTTC; cdr3_aa: CASSGGDRVTNEQFF
j_call: TRBJ2-5; d_call: TRBD2; v_call: TRBV5-6; clone_size: -; cdr3_nt: TGTGTCAGCAGCTTGTTGCTGACGTATTCTCAGCGGGGGACTCAAGAGACCCAGTACTTC; cdr3_aa: CVSSLLLTYSQRGTQETQYF
j_call: TRBJ2-4; d_call: TRBD2; v_call: TRBV20-1; clone_size: few; cdr3_nt: TGCAGTGCTTTCCCCGGACTAGCGGGAACCGGGAACATTCAGTACTTC; cdr3_aa: CSAFPGLAGTGNIQYF
j_call: TRBJ2-4; d_call: -; v_call: TRBV7-9; clone_size: -; cdr3_nt: TGTGCCAGCAGCCGTAGACTAGCTGACAGGGGTGACATTCAGTACTTC; cdr3_aa: CASSRRLADRGDIQYF
j_call: TRBJ1-2; d_call: -; v_call: TRBV6-5; clone_size: -; cdr3_nt: TGTGCCAGCAGTTCCCCTCGGGGGGGCTATGGCTACACCTTC; cdr3_aa: CASSSPRGGYGYTF
j_call: TRBJ2-7; d_call: -; v_call: TRBV6-4; clone_size: -; cdr3_nt: TGTGCCAGCATCTGTTATAGCCACGAGCAGTACTTC; cdr3_aa: CASICYSHEQYF
j_call: TRBJ1-2; d_call: -; v_call: TRBV6-2/TRBV6-3; clone_size: few; cdr3_nt: TGTGCCAGCACGACGGCCGACTATGGCTACACCTTC; cdr3_aa: CASTTADYGYTF
j_call: TRBJ1-2; d_call: -; v_call: TRBV4-3; clone_size: few; cdr3_nt: TGCGCCAGCAGCCAAGAGTTGCCAGGGTTCTCCTCTGGCTACACCTTC; cdr3_aa: CASSQELPGFSSGYTF
j_call: TRBJ2-1; d_call: TRBD1; v_call: TRBV12-3/TRBV12-4; clone_size: few; cdr3_nt: TGTGCCAGCATTATCGACAGGGGATCCAATGAGCAGTTCTTC; cdr3_aa: CASIIDRGSNEQFF
j_call: TRBJ1-5; d_call: -; v_call: TRBV12-3/TRBV12-4; clone_size: few; cdr3_nt: TGTGCCAGCAGTTTAGCCCAGGGCCAGAATCAGCCCCAGCATTTT; cdr3_aa: CASSLAQGQNQPQHF
j_call: TRBJ2-3; d_call: -; v_call: TRBV6-2/TRBV6-3; clone_size: -; cdr3_nt: TGTGCCAGCAGTTACCACAGGGACCGCCATTTAACAGCAGATACGCAGTATTTT; cdr3_aa: CASSYHRDRHLTADTQYF
j_call: TRBJ1-2; d_call: TRBD1; v_call: TRBV27; clone_size: few; cdr3_nt: TGTGCCAGCAGTTATGACAGGGGGCATGGCTACACCTTC; cdr3_aa: CASSYDRGHGYTF
j_call: TRBJ2-7; d_call: TRBD1; v_call: TRBV7-2; clone_size: -; cdr3_nt: TGTGCCAGCAGCTCGAACCGGGACAGGGTCTCCTACGAGCAGTACTTC; cdr3_aa: CASSSNRDRVSYEQYF
j_call: TRBJ2-3; d_call: -; v_call: TRBV20-1; clone_size: few; cdr3_nt: TGCAGTGCTATCCTCGGAGGCACAGATACGCAGTATTTT; cdr3_aa: CSAILGGTDTQYF
j_call: TRBJ1-2; d_call: -; v_call: TRBV29-1; clone_size: few; cdr3_nt: TGCAGCGTTGAACCGAGGACCTATGGCTACACCTTC; cdr3_aa: CSVEPRTYGYTF
j_call: TRBJ1-1; d_call: TRBD1; v_call: TRBV12-3/TRBV12-4; clone_size: -; cdr3_nt: TGTGCCAGCAGGCAGGGGGGGAACACTGAAGCTTTCTTT; cdr3_aa: CASRQGGNTEAFF
j_call: TRBJ2-7; d_call: -; v_call: TRBV6-5; clone_size: -; cdr3_nt: TGTGCCAGCAGTCAGATGGGACGGCCCCACCACTACGAGCAGTACTTC; cdr3_aa: CASSQMGRPHHYEQYF
j_call: TRBJ1-1; d_call: -; v_call: TRBV6-4; clone_size: -; cdr3_nt: TGTGCCAGCAGGACCACTGCGGCCGGTGAAGCTTTCTTT; cdr3_aa: CASRTTAAGEAFF